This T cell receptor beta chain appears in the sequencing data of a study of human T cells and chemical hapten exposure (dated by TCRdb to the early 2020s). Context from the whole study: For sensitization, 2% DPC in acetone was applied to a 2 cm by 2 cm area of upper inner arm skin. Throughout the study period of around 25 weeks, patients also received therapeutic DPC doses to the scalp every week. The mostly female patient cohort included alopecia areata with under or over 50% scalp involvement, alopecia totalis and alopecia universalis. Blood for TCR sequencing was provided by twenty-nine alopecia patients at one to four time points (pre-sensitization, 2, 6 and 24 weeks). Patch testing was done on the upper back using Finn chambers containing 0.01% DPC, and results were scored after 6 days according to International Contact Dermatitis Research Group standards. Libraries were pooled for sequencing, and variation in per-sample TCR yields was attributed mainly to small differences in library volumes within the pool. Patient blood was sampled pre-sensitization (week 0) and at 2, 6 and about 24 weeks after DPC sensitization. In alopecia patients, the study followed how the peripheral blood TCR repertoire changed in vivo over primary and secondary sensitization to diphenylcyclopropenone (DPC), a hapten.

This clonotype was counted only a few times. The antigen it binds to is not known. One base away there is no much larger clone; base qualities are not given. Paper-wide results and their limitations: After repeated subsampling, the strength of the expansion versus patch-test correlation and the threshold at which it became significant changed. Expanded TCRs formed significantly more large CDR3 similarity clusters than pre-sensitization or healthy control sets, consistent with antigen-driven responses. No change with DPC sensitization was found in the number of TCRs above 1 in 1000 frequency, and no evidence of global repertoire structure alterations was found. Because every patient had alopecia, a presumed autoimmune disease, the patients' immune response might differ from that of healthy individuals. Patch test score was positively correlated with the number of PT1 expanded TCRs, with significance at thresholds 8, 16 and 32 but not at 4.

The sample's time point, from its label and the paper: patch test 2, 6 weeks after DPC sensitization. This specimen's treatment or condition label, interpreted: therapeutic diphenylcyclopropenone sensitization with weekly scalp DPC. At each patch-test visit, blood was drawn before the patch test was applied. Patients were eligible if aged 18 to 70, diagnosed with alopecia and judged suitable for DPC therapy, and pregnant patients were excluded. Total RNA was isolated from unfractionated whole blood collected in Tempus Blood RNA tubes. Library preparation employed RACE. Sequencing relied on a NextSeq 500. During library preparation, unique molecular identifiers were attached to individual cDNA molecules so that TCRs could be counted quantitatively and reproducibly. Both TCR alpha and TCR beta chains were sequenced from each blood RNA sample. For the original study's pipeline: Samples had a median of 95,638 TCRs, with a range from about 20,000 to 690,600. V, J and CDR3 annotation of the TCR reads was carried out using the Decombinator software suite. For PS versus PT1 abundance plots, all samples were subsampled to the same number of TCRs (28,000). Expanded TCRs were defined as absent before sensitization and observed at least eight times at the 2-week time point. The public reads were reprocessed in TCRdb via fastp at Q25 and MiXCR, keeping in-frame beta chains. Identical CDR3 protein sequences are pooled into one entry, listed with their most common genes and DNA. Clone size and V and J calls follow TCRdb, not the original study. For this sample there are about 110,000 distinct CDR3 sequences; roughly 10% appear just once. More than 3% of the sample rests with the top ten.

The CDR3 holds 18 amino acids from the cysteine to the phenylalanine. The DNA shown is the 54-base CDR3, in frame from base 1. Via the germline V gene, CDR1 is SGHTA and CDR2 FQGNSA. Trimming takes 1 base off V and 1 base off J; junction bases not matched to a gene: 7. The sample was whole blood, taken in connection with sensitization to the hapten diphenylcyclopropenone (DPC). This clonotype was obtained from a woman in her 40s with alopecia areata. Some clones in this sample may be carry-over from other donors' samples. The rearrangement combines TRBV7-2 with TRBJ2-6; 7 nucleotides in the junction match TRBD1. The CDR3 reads CASSLGGRGTSGANVLTF. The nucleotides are TGTGCCAGCAGCTTAGGGGGCAGGGGGACGTCTGGGGCCAACGTCCTGACTTTC.